These 2 T cell receptor beta chains were all obtained from the same sample, sequenced in a study of shared clonotypes between healthy human individuals. TCRdb's copy holds only in-frame clones and misses some; the assay was immunoSEQ multiplex PCR. This table holds more than 2 million clones, approximately 96% found once. Sequenced input: naive CD4+ T cells sorted from blood. Subset described: CD45RA+ positively selected. The receptors come from a man aged 18-30 years in good health.

This sequence joins TRBV10-3 and TRBJ2-2, with no clear D. CDR3 length: 15 residues. CDR1 is ENHRY, CDR2 SYGVKD, per germline. The V and J ends lost 2 bases and 3 bases respectively, with 10 bases between them. The CDR3 coding sequence is TGTGCCATCAGTGAGGCAGGACGGGACACCGGGGAGCTGTTTTTT. This translates into CAISEAGRDTGELFF.

The J gene is TRBJ1-4, the V gene TRBV25-1; 12 bases match TRBD1. In germline, CDR1 is MGHDK, CDR2 SYGVNS. The CDR3 has 16 residues. The V and J ends lost 8 bases and 3 bases, in that order; junction bases with no gene match: 7. CDR3 in amino acids: CASQPGQGAANEKLFF. The CDR3 region has the DNA TGTGCCAGCCAACCGGGACAGGGGGCGGCTAATGAAAAACTGTTTTTT.